One sample yielded the 24 T cell receptor beta chains listed below, sequenced in a study of cytomegalovirus exposure and HLA in healthy donors (dated by TCRdb to 2016 to 2017). Preparation of the library involved the immunoSEQ multiplex PCR assay. A mixture of 60 forward primers for TCR Vbeta segments and 13 reverse primers for TCR Jbeta segments was used in the multiplex PCR. TCRdb took this table from immuneACCESS and kept in-frame rearrangements with V and J called. Such tables lack part of the clones; where checked against another copy, unresolved V genes explain under half of the gap, and the rest is unexplained. The table kept for this sample lists approximately 100,000 clones. The top ten constitute 15% to 19% of the sample. Sequenced sample: PBMCs. Source of these receptors: a man aged 45-65 years in good health and CMV-seropositive.

The chain is built from TRBV19 and TRBJ1-1; 8 bases line up with TRBD1. V lost 1 base and J lost 0; bases outside the gene matches: 1. Germline lookup yields CDR1 LNHDA and CDR2 SQIVND (reference sequence). The CDR3 is made up of 15 amino acids. CDR3 sequence reads: CASSIADRVNTEAFF. The CDR3 nucleotides are TGTGCCAGTAGTATAGCGGACAGGGTGAACACTGAAGCTTTCTTT.

The V gene is TRBV10-3, the J gene TRBJ2-7; the D gene is possibly TRBD1 (5 bases). The CDR3 contains 14 residues. Germline V gene sequence: CDR1 ENHRY, CDR2 SYGVKD. The V and J ends lost 3 bases and 1 base respectively, with 10 bases between them. CDR3 protein: CAISDIGASYEQYF. The CDR3 DNA follows: TGTGCCATCAGTGACATAGGGGCATCCTACGAGCAGTACTTC.

The V gene is TRBV9, the J gene TRBJ1-4, with D possibly being TRBD1 (6 bases). Germline CDR1 reads SGDLS; CDR2 reads YYNGEE. V was trimmed by 3 bases and J by 1 base, leaving 13 bases between them. The CDR3 spans 16 residues. The CDR3 loop reads CASSGAEQGTNEKLFF. In DNA, the CDR3 is TGTGCCAGCAGCGGGGCAGAACAGGGAACTAATGAAAAACTGTTTTTT.

The V call is TRBV7-3, the J call TRBJ2-5; perhaps TRBD2 as D (5 bases). With 5 bases removed from V and 5 bases from J, the gap between germline ends came to 15 bases. This CDR3 has 14 residues. In germline, CDR1 is SGHTA, CDR2 FQGTGA. CDR3 sequence: CASSPRDGEETQYF. The CDR3 DNA reads TGTGCCAGCAGCCCCCGCGACGGGGAGGAGACCCAGTACTTC.

This chain links TRBV19 with TRBJ2-1; the D gene is possibly TRBD1 (5 bases). Trimming removed 0 bases from V and 14 bases from J, with 14 bases in between. The germline V gene encodes CDR1 LNHDA and CDR2 SQIVND (reference sequence). This CDR3 contains 13 residues. The CDR3 DNA follows: TGTGCCAGTAGTATAGATGGGGCTACCCCCGAGTTCTTC. Translating it yields CASSIDGATPEFF.

CDR3 amino acids: CASRPARGRNTGELFF. The CDR3 DNA reads as TGTGCCAGCAGACCCGCCCGCGGGAGGAACACCGGGGAGCTGTTTTTT. J is TRBJ2-2 and V is TRBV5-5, with 7 bases lining up with TRBD2. V was pared by 5 bases and J by 1 base, with 8 bases of the junction left unmatched. CDR3 length equals 16 residues. Germline lookup yields CDR1 SGHKS and CDR2 YYEKEE (reference sequence). Based on the CDR3 plus reference TRBV5-5 and TRBJ2-2, the full variable domain is DAGVTQSPTHLIKTRGQQVTLRCSPISGHKSVSWYQQVLGQGPQFIFQYYEKEERGRGNFPDRFSARQFPNYSSELNVNALLLGDSALYLCASRPARGRNTGELFFGEGSRLTVL.

The chain has TRBV4-3 and TRBJ1-1, with D perhaps TRBD1 (5 bases). Germline CDR1 and CDR2: LGHNA and YSLEER. Trimming removed 4 bases from V and 2 bases from J, with 11 bases in between. The CDR3 is 14 amino acids. The CDR3 sequence is CASSPVGANTEAFF. The CDR3 DNA follows: TGCGCCAGCAGCCCCGTAGGGGCCAACACTGAAGCTTTCTTT.

The chain couples TRBV6-5 to TRBJ2-3, with 8 bases aligning to TRBD2. V was pared by 5 bases and J by 9 bases, with 7 bases of the junction left unmatched. The CDR3 has 13 residues. The V gene's germline CDR1 is MNHEY and CDR2 SVGAGI. The CDR3 nucleotides are TGTGCCAGCAGTGAACCAATAGCGGGAACGCAGTATTTT. It is translated as CASSEPIAGTQYF.

This rearrangement joins TRBV28 to TRBJ1-5; perhaps TRBD1 as D (5 bases). Germline V gene sequence: CDR1 MDHEN, CDR2 SYDVKM. Trimming took off 8 bases at V and 2 bases at J, with 19 bases between the two ends. The CDR3 consists of 16 residues. CDR3 region: CASGITPGLGNQPQHF. The CDR3 nucleotides are TGTGCCAGCGGAATAACCCCAGGGTTAGGCAATCAGCCCCAGCATTTT.

The rearrangement uses TRBV29-1 and TRBJ2-1; 16 positions agree with TRBD2. Germline V lookup: CDR1 SQVTM, CDR2 ANQGSEA. Trimming cost V 6 bases and J 5 bases; bases outside gene matches: 1. The CDR3 contains 14 residues. CDR3 in DNA: TGCAGCGTGGGACTAGCGGGAGGGGACAATGAGCAGTTCTTC. Protein sequence: CSVGLAGGDNEQFF.

The chain joins TRBV5-6 to TRBJ1-5; possible D gene TRBD1, 6 bases. There are 14 residues in the CDR3. Germline V gene lookup returns CDR1 SGHDT and CDR2 YYEEEE. The V and J ends lost 0 bases and 5 bases respectively, with 9 bases between them. The CDR3 spells CASSLGGRHQPQHF. The CDR3 region has the DNA TGTGCCAGCAGCTTGGGGGGGCGGCATCAGCCCCAGCATTTT. Complete variable domain (other parts from reference TRBV5-6 and TRBJ1-5): DAGVTQSPTHLIKTRGQQVTLRCSPKSGHDTVSWYQQALGQGPQFIFQYYEEEERQRGNFPDRFSGHQFPNYSSELNVNALLLGDSALYLCASSLGGRHQPQHFGDGTRLSIL.

The rearrangement links TRBV30 to TRBJ2-1, with unresolved D. Trimming left V 2 bases short and J 3 bases short, with 11 bases between. Germline values: CDR1 GTSNPN, CDR2 SVGIG (reference sequence). The CDR3 is 14 amino acids. CDR3 loop: CAWSQALFYNEQFF. In nucleotides, the CDR3 is TGTGCCTGGAGTCAGGCCCTGTTCTACAATGAGCAGTTCTTC.

The chain recombines TRBV5-1 with TRBJ2-6; 9 bases fit TRBD1. The CDR3 is 16 residues long. Looked up from germline, CDR1 is SGHRS and CDR2 is YFSETQ. V lost 3 bases to trimming and J lost 4 bases; unmatched junction nucleotides: 5. The CDR3 loop is CASSSGQGSGANVLTF. CDR3 sequence (DNA): TGCGCCAGCAGCTCGGGACAGGGTTCGGGGGCCAACGTCCTGACTTTC.

The V gene is TRBV7-2, the J gene TRBJ2-3, with a weak D call TRBD2 (5 bases). V was pared by 2 bases and J by 2 bases, with 8 bases between. Germline loops: CDR1 SGHTA, CDR2 FQGNSA. The CDR3 is 14 residues long. The CDR3 spells CASSLTRATDTQYF. In DNA, the CDR3 is TGTGCCAGCAGCTTAACGCGGGCCACAGATACGCAGTATTTT.

V and J are TRBV27 and TRBJ2-1; unclear D gene. CDR3 length: 15 residues. CDR1 MNHEY and CDR2 SMNVEV come from the germline V gene (reference sequence). The V end was cut by 4 bases, the J end by 10 bases, with 20 bases between. DNA of the CDR3: TGTGCCAGCAGTTCTCCGATGGAGCTCCACGGGGAGCAGTTCTTC. Encoded protein: CASSSPMELHGEQFF.

The chain couples TRBV7-2 to TRBJ2-1; 14 nucleotides match TRBD2. The CDR3 totals 17 residues. J gave up 4 bases and V 7 bases, and 9 bases lay outside the gene matches. Germline V CDR1 and CDR2: SGHTA, FQGNSA. CDR3 region: CASTRLAGGPVYNEQFF. CDR3 DNA sequence: TGTGCCAGCACCCGACTAGCGGGAGGGCCCGTTTACAATGAGCAGTTCTTC.

The gene calls are TRBV5-4 and TRBJ1-1; D is possibly TRBD1 (5 bases). The CDR3 totals 15 residues. The germline V gene encodes CDR1 SGHNT and CDR2 YYREEE (reference sequence). Deletions cut 0 bases from V and 2 bases from J, with 11 bases between. The DNA for the CDR3 is TGTGCCAGCAGCTTGGCCCCCGACAGAAACACTGAAGCTTTCTTT. Protein product: CASSLAPDRNTEAFF.

This chain uses TRBV30 with TRBJ2-7; 8 bases agree with TRBD1. The CDR3 sequence is 14 residues long. Germline V gives CDR1 GTSNPN, CDR2 SVGIG (reference sequence). V shed 3 bases, J shed 4 bases, and the junction held 8 bases outside the gene matches. CDR3 region: CAWSVRTGRYEQYF. CDR3 nucleotides: TGTGCCTGGAGCGTTAGGACAGGGAGGTACGAGCAGTACTTC.

The rearrangement links TRBV19 to TRBJ1-1; a possible D gene is TRBD1 (6 bases). Between the trimmed V and J ends, which lost 2 bases and 5 bases, there was a span of 9 bases. The CDR3 runs 13 residues. The germline V gene encodes CDR1 LNHDA and CDR2 SQIVND (reference sequence). The CDR3 DNA follows: TGTGCCAGTAGTATATTCACAGGGACTGAAGCTTTCTTT. Protein product: CASSIFTGTEAFF.

This sequence joins TRBV27 and TRBJ2-1, with 9 bases lining up with TRBD2. Trimming cost V 6 bases and J 4 bases; bases outside gene matches: 4. CDR1 and CDR2 (germline): MNHEY, SMNVEV (reference sequence). This CDR3 has 14 residues. Here the CDR3 DNA reads TGTGCCAGCAGAACCGGACTAGCGTACAATGAGCAGTTCTTC. Translation gives CASRTGLAYNEQFF.

The chain joins TRBV5-4 to TRBJ1-2; D not certain. Germline CDR1 and CDR2: SGHNT and YYREEE (reference sequence). The CDR3 has 13 residues. The V gene lost 0 bases and the J gene lost 3 bases, with 6 bases spanning the gap. This CDR3 reads CASSLGGDYGYTF. As DNA, the CDR3 is TGTGCCAGCAGCTTGGGAGGAGACTATGGCTACACCTTC.

The rearrangement uses TRBV25-1 and TRBJ1-1, with a tentative D call TRBD1 (5 bases). The CDR3 spans 16 residues. V was clipped by 1 base and J by 1 base, with 13 bases between them. Germline CDR1 is MGHDK and CDR2 is SYGVNS. CDR3 residues: CASSESGGLGNTEAFF. In DNA form, the CDR3 reads TGTGCCAGCAGTGAATCGGGGGGGTTGGGGAACACTGAAGCTTTCTTT.

The chain uses TRBV19 and TRBJ1-1; D remains unclear. CDR3 length: 13 amino acids. CDR1 LNHDA and CDR2 SQIVND come from the germline V gene (reference sequence). Deletions cut 5 bases from V and 3 bases from J, with 10 bases between. CDR3 region: CASSRGSYTEAFF. The CDR3, as DNA: TGTGCCAGTAGTCGGGGATCGTACACTGAAGCTTTCTTT.

This chain uses TRBV11-2 with TRBJ2-3; D possibly corresponds to TRBD2 (5 bases). Germline CDR1 is SGHAT and CDR2 is FQNNGV. This CDR3 is 15 amino acids long. Trimming took 5 bases from V and 3 from J, leaving 15 bases between them. This chain's CDR3 is CASSPAVSITDTQYF. The DNA for the CDR3 is TGTGCCAGCAGCCCAGCGGTCAGTATTACAGATACGCAGTATTTT.